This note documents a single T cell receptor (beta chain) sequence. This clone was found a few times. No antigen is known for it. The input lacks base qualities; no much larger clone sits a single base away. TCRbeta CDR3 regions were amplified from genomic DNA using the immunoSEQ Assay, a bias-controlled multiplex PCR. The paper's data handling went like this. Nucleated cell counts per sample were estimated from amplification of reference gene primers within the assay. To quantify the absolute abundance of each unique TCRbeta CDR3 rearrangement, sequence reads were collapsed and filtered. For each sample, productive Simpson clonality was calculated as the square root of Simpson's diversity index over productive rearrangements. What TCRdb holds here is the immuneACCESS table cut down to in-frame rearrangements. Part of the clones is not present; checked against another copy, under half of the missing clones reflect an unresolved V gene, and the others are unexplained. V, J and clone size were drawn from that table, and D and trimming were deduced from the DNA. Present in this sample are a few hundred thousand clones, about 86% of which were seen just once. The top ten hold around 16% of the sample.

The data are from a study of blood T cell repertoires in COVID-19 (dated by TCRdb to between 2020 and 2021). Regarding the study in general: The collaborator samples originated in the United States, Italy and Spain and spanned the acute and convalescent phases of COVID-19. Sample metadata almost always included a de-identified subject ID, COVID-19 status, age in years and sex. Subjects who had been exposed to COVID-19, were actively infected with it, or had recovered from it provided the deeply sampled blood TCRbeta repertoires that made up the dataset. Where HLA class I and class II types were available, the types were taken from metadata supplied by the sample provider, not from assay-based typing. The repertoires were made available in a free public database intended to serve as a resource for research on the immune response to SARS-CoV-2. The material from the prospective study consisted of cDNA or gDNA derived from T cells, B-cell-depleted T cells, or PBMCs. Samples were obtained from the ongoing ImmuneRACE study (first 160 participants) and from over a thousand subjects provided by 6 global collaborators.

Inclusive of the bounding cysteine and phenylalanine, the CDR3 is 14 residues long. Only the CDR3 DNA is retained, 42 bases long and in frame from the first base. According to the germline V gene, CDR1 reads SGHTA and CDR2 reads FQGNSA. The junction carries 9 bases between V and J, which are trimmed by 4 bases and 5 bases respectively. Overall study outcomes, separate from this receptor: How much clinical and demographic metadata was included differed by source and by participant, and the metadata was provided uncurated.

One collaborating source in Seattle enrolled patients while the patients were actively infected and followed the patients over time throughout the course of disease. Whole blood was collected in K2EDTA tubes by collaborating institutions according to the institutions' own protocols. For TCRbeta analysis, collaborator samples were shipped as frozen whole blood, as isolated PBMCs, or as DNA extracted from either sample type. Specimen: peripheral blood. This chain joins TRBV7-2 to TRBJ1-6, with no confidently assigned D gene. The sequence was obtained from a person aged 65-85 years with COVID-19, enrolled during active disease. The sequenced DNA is TGTGCCAGCAGCTCAGGACTCAATAATTCACCCCTCCACTTT. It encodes CASSSGLNNSPLHF.